One T cell receptor (beta chain) is described in this entry. The data were obtained in a study of PD-L1 blockade in urothelial cancer. Looking at the study overall: When patients started atezolizumab in about 2014, it was given at 1,200 mg intravenously every 3 weeks. T cells were recovered from blood samples at a median of roughly 130,000.

The repertoire was sequenced with immunoSEQ multiplex PCR; TCRdb's copy has only in-frame clones and lacks some. Here the sample spans 55,000 to 85,000 clones, 65% to 85% being singletons. The CDR3 has 15 residues. V was clipped by 2 bases and J by 7 bases, with 17 bases between them. Germline V gives CDR1 SGHTA, CDR2 FQGTGA. Time point specified: pretreatment peripheral blood. Patients' urothelial carcinoma was locally advanced or metastatic. This clonotype originated in an older woman with urothelial cancer. The chain has TRBV7-3 and TRBJ2-5; weak D call: TRBD2 (6 bases). Sequencing was performed on PBMCs, taken around atezolizumab (anti-PD-L1) treatment. The CDR3: CASSLGAARGGTQYF. DNA of the CDR3: TGTGCCAGCAGCTTAGGGGCTGCCCGGGGAGGGACCCAGTACTTC.